This T cell receptor (beta chain) comes out of a study of T cell repertoires in cytomegalovirus infection. Study overall: Peptides in the study included HLA-C-restricted and HLA-B-restricted CMV epitopes. An indication of both CMV infection and matching HLA type came from public TCR beta signatures.

TCRdb itself ran the reads through MiXCR, one entry per CDR3 protein. The sample contains 570,000 or so distinct CDR3 sequences, about 39% of which appear only once. General study results and limits: The ex vivo response showed dominance by HLA-C-restricted CMV-specific TCR beta clonotypes. Summed frequency of public TCR beta families distinguished CMV carriers with the relevant HLA.

Points on this clonotype: The antigen is unknown.

Per germline, CDR1 SEHNR and CDR2 FQNEAQ (reference sequence). The CDR3 loop spans 15 amino acids. Trimming stripped 4 bases from V and 0 bases from J, with 12 bases between. This TCR was sampled from a human donor in good health (CMV status not recorded). Some clones in this sample may be carry-over from other donors' samples. The sequencing used cultured PBMCs, collected from culture after CMV antigen stimulation. V is TRBV7-9 and J is TRBJ1-1; a possible D gene is TRBD1 (5 bases). The CDR3, as DNA: TGTGCCAGCAGCTCGAATCGGGGGATGAACACTGAAGCTTTCTTT. It translates to CASSSNRGMNTEAFF.